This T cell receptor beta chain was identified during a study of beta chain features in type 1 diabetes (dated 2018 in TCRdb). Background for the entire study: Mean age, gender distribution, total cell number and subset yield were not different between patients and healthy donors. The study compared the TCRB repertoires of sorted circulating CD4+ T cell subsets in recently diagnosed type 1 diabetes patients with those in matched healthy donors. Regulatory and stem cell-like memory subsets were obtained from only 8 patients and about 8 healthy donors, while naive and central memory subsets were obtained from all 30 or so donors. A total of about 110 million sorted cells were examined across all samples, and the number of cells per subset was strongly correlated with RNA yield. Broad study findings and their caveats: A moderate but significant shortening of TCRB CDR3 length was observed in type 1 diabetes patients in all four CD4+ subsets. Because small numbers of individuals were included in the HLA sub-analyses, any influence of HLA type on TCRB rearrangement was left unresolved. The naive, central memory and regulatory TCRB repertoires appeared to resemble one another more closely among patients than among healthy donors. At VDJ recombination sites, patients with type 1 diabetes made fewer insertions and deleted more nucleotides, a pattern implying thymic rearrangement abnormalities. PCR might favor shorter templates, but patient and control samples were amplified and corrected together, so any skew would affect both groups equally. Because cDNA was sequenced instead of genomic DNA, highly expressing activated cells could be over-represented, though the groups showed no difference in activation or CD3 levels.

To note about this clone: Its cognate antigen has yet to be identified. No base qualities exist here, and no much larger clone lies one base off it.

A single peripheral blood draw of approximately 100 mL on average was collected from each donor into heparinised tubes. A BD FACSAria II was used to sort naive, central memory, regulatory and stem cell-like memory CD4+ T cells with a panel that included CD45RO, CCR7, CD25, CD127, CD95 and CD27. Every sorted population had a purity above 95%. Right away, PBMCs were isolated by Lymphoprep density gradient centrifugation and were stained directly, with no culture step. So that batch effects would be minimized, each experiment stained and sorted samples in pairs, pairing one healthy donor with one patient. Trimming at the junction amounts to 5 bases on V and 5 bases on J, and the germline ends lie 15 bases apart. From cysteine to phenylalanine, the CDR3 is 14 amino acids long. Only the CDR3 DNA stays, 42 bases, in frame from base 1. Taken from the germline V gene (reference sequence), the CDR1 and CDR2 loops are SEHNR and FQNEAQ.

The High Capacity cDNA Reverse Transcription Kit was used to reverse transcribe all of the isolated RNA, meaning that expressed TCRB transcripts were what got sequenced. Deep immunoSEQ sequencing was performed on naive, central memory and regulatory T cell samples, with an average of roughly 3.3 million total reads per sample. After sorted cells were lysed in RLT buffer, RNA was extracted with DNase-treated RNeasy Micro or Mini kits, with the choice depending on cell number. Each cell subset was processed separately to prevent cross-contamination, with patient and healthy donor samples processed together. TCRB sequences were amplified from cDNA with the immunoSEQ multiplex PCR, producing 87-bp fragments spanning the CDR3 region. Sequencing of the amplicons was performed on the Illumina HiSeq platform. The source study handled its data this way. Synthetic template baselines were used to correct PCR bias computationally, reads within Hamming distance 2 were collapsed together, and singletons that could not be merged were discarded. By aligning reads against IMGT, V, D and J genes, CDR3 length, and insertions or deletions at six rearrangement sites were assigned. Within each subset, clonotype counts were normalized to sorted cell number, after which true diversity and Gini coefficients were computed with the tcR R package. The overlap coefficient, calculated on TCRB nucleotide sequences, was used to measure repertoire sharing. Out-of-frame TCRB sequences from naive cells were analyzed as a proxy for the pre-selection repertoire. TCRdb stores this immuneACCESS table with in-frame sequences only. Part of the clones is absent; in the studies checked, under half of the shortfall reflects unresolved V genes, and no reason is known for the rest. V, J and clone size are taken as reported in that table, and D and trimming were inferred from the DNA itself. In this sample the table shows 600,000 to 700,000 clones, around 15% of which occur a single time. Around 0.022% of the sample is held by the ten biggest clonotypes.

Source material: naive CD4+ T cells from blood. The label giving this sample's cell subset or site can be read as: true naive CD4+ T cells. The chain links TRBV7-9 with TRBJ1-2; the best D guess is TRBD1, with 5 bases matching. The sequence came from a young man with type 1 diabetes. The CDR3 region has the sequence CASSPPRTPYGYTF. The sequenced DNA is TGTGCCAGCAGCCCCCCACGGACACCTTATGGCTACACCTTC. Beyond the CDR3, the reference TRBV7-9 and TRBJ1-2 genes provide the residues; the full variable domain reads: DTGVSQNPRHKITKRGQNVTFRCDPISEHNRLYWYRQTLGQGPEFLTYFQNEAQLEKSRLLSDRFSAERPKGSFSTLEIQRTEQGDSAMYLCASSPPRTPYGYTFGSGTRLTVV.